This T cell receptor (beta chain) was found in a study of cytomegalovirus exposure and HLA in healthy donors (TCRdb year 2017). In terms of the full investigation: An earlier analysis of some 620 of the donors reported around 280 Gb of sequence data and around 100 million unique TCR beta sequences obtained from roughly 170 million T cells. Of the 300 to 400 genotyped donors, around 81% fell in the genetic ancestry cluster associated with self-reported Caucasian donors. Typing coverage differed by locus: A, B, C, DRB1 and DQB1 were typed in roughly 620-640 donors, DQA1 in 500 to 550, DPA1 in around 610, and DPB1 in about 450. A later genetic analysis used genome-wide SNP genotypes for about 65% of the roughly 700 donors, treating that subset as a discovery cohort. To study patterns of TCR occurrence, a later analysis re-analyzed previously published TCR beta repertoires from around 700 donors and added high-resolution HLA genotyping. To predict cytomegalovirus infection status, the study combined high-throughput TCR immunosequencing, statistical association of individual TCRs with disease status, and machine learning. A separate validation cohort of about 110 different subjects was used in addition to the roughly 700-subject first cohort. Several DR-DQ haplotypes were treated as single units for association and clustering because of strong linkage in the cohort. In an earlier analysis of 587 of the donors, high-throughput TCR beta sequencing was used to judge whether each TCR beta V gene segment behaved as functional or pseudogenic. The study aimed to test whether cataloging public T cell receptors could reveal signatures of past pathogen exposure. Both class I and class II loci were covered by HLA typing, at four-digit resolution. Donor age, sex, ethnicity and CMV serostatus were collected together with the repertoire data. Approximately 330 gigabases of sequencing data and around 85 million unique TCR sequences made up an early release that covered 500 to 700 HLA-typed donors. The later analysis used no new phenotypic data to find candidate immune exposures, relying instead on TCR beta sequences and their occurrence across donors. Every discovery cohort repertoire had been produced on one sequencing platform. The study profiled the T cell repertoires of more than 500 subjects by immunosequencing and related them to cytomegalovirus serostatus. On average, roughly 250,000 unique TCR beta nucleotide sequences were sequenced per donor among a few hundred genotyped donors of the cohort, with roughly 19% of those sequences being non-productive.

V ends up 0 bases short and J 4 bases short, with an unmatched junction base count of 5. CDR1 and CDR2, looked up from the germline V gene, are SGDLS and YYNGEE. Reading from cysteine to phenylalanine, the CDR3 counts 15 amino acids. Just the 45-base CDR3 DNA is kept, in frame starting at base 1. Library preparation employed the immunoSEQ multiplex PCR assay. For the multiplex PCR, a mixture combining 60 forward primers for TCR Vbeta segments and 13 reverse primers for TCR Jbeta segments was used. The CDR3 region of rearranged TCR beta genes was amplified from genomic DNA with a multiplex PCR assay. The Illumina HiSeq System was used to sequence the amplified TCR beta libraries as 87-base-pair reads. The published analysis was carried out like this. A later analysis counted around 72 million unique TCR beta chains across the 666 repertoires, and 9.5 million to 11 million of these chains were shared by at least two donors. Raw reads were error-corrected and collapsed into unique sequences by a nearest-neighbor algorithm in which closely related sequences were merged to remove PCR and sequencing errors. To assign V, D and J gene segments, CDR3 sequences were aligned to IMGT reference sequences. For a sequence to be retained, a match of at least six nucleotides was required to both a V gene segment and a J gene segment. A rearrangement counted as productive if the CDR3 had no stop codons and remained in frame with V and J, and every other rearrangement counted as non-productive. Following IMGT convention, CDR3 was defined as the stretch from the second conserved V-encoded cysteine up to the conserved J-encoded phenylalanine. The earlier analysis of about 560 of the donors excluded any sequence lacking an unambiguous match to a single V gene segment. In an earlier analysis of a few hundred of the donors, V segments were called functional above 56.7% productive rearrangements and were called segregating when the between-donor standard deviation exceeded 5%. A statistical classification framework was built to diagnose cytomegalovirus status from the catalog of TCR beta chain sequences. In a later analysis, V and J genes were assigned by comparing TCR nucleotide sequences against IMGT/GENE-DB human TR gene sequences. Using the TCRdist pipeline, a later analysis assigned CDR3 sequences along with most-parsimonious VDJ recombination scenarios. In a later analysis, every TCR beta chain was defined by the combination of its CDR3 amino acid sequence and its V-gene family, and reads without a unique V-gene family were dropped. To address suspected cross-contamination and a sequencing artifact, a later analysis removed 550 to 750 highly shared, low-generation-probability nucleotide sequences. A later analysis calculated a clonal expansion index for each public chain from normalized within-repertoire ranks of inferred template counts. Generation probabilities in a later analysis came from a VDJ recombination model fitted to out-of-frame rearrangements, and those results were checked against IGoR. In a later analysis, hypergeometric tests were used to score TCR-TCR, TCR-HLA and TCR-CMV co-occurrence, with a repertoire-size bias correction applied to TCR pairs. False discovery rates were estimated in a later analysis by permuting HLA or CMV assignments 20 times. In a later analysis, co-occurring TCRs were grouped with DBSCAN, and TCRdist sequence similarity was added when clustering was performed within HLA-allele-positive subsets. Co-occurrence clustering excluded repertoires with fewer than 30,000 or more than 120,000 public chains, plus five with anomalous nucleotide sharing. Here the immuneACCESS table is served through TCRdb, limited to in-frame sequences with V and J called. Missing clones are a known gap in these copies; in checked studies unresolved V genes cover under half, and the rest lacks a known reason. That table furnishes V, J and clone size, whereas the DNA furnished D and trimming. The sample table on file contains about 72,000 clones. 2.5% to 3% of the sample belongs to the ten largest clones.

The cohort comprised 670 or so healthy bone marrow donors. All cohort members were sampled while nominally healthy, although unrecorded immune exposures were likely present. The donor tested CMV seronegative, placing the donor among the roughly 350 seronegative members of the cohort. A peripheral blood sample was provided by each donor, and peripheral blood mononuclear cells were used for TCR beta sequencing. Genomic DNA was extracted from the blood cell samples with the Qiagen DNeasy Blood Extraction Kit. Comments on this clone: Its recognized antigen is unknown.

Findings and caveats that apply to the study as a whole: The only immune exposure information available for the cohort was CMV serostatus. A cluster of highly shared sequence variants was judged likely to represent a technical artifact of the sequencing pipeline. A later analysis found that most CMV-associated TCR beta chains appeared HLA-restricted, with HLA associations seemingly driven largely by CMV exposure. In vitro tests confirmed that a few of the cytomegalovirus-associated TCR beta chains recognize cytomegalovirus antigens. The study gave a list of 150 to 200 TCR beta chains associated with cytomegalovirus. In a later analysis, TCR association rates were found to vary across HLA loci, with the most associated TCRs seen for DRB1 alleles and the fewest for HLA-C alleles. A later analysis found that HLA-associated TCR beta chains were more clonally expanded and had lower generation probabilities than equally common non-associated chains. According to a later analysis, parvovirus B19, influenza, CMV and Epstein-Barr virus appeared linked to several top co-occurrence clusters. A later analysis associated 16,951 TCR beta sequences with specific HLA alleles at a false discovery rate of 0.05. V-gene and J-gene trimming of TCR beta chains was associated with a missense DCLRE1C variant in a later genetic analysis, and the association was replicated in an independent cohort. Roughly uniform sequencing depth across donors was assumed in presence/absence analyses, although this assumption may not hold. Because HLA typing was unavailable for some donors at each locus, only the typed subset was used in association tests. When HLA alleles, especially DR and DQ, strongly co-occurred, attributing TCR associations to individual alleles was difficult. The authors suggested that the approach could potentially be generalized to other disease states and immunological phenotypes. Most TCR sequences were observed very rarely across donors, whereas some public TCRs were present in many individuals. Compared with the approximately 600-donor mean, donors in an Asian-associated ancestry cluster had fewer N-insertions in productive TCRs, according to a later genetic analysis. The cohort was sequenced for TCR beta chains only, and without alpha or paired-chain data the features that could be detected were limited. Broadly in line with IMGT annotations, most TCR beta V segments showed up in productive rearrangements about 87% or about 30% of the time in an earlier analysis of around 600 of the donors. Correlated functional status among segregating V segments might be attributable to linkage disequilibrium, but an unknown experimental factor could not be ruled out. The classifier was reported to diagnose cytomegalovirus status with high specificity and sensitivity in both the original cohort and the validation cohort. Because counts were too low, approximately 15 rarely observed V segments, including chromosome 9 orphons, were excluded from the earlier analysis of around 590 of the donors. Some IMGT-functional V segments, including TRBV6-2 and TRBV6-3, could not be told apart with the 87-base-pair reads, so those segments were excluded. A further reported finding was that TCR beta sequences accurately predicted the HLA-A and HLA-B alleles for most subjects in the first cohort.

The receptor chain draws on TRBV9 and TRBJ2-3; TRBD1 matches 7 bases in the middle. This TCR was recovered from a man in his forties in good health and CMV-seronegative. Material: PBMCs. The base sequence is TGTGCCAGCAGCGTAGTAGGGGGCTTCCCAGATACGCAGTATTTT. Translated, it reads CASSVVGGFPDTQYF. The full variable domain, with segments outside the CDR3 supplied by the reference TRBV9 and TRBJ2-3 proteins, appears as DSGVTQTPKHLITATGQRVTLRCSPRSGDLSVYWYQQSLDQGLQFLIQYYNGEERAKGNILERFSAQQFPDLHSELNLSSLELGDSALYFCASSVVGGFPDTQYFGPGTRLTVL.